The TCR beta chain under discussion was sequenced for a study of shared clonotypes between healthy human individuals. Each replicate PCR on the sorted subsets used about 220 ng DNA (about 30,000 T cell genomes). This table comes from immunoSEQ multiplex PCR, and its TCRdb copy is limited to in-frame clones, with some not included. The table lists under 1 million clones, 85% to 95% of them singletons. This clone was observed a single time. Terminally differentiated effector memory CD45RA+ cells were left out of the naive CD8 fraction, which was CD45RO-negative and positively selected for CCR7. Trimming removed 3 bases at V and 0 bases at J, with 9 bases between. CDR3 length equals 14 residues. Germline V gene data show CDR1 as LNHDA and CDR2 as SQIVND (reference sequence).

This receptor was obtained from a man aged 30 to 39 in good health. The chain employs TRBV19 and TRBJ2-7, with TRBD1 as a possible D gene (5 bases). Material: naive CD8+ T cells sorted from blood. The DNA for the CDR3 is TGTGCCAGTAGTATGGGCGACAGCTCCTACGAGCAGTACTTC. Encoded protein: CASSMGDSSYEQYF.